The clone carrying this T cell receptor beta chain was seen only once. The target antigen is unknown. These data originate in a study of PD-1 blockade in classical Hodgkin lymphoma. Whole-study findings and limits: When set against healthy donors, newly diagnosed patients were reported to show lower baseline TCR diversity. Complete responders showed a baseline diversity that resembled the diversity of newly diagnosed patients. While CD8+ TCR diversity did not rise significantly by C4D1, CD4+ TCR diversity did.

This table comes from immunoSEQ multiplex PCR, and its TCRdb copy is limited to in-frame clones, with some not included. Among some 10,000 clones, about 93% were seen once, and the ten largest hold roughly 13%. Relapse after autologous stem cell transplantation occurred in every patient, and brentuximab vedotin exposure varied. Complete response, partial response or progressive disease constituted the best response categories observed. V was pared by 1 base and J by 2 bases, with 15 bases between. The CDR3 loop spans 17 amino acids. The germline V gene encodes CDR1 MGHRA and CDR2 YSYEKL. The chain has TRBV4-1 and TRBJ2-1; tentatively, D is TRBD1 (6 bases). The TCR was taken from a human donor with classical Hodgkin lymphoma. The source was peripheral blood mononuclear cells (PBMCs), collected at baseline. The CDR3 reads CASSQVDRYFPYNEQFF. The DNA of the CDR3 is TGCGCCAGCAGCCAAGTCGACAGGTATTTCCCCTACAATGAGCAGTTCTTC.